Following are 27 T cell receptor beta chains from one sample sequenced in a study of tumor and adjacent non-tumor tissue in lung cancer. This sample's RNA came from whole unsorted tissue. A modified ARM-PCR protocol with three rounds of nested PCR amplified TCRbeta. TCRdb ran MiXCR on the multiplex PCR reads and lists one entry per CDR3 protein. The sample yields 69,000 or so distinct CDR3 sequences, around 73% seen once. Input material: lung tumor tissue. Receptors were obtained from a man in his sixties with non-small cell lung cancer.

This clonotype has just one count. The final CDR3 position lacks the conserved phenylalanine or tryptophan, pointing to a likely read error. J is TRBJ2-2 and V is TRBV19; D gene ambiguous. The V gene lost 3 bases and the J gene lost 6 bases, with 11 bases spanning the gap. The germline gives CDR1 LNHDA, CDR2 SQIVND (reference sequence). The CDR3 consists of 14 residues. As DNA, the CDR3 is TGTGCCAGTAGTATCTCTCGGATTCCCGGGGAGCTGTTTTAT. This sequence encodes CASSISRIPGELFY.

On this clonotype: One end of the junction does not line up with germline, which may come from a read error. The gene calls are TRBV6-1 and TRBJ1-3, with D possibly being TRBD1 (5 bases). Germline assignment: CDR1 MNHNS and CDR2 SASEGT. This CDR3 is built from 16 residues. The chain's CDR3 is CVSAGPGPSSGNIIYF. As DNA, the CDR3 is TGTGTCAGCGCGGGGCCCGGGCCGTCCTCTGGAAACATCATATATTTT.

As concerns this clonotype: The junction departs from the called germline gene at one end, perhaps through a read error. The rearrangement links TRBV28 to TRBJ1-1; D is uncertain. This CDR3 is 13 amino acids long. In germline, CDR1 is MDHEN, CDR2 SYDVKM. The CDR3 loop is CASRLPENTEVFF. The CDR3 DNA reads TGTGCCAGCAGATTACCGGAGAACACTGAAGTTTTCTTT.

This chain connects TRBV20-1 to TRBJ2-7; D ambiguous. Trimming pared 1 base from V and 3 bases from J, leaving 4 bases between. Looked up from germline, CDR1 is DFQATT and CDR2 is SNEGSKA (reference sequence). The CDR3 loop spans 11 amino acids. The CDR3 DNA follows: TGCAGTGCTAGAGGATACTACGAGCAGTACTTC. As protein: CSARGYYEQYF.

A word on this clonotype: The missing conserved phenylalanine or tryptophan at the end of this CDR3 makes a read error likely. The chain uses TRBV5-1 and TRBJ1-1; D remains ambiguous. Germline V gene lookup returns CDR1 SGHRS and CDR2 YFSETQ. The CDR3 runs to 16 residues. The CDR3 nucleotides read TGCGCCGGCAGCTTGGCTATGGGCTCTAGTATCACTGAAGCTTTCCTT. It specifies CAGSLAMGSSITEAFL.

A remark on this clonotype: Likely a read error: the CDR3 ends without its conserved phenylalanine or tryptophan. The V call is TRBV20-1, the J call TRBJ2-7, with D possibly TRBD2 on 6 matching bases. Deletions cut 7 bases from V and 8 bases from J, with 21 bases between. Germline V CDR1 and CDR2: DFQATT, SNEGSKA (reference sequence). CDR3 length: 13 amino acids. CDR3 sequence (DNA): TGCAGTGGCTTAGCGGAGAATTCCAACAAGCAGTACCTC. Amino acid sequence: CSGLAENSNKQYL.

Concerning this clonotype itself: Given the absence of the conserved phenylalanine or tryptophan at the CDR3 end, a read error is likely. No DNA is shown, since the ends of the CDR3 on it are uncertain; the CDR3 is the one TCRdb lists. This rearrangement joins TRBV20-1 to TRBJ2-3; the table's D call of TRBD2 was not tested on the DNA. Germline CDR1 and CDR2: DFQATT and SNEGSKA (reference sequence). The CDR3 length is 13 residues, termini included. The chain's CDR3 is CSDRFGLAGGQDY.

This clonotype is a singleton in its sample. This may be a read error: a much more frequent sequence differs by one nucleotide. V gene TRBV21-1 combines with J gene TRBJ2-7. TRBV21-1 corresponds to a pseudogene. The CDR3 is 13 residues long. The DNA for the CDR3 is TGTGCCAACAGCAAAAGTGGCTCCTACGAGCAGTACTTC. Protein: CANSKSGSYEQYF.

As for this clonotype: This may be a read error: a much more frequent sequence differs by one nucleotide. The chain combines TRBV2 with TRBJ2-3; 10 bases fit TRBD2. Per germline, CDR1 SNHLY and CDR2 FYNNEI. The CDR3 loop spans 14 amino acids. CDR3 sequence reads: CAGRTSGYADTQYF. The CDR3, as DNA: TGTGCCGGCAGGACTAGCGGCTATGCAGATACGCAGTATTTT.

This clonotype was picked up many times. The chain combines TRBV6-1 with TRBJ1-1, with D perhaps TRBD1 (5 bases). With 2 bases removed from V and 0 bases from J, the gap between germline ends came to 10 bases. CDR3 size: 15 residues. CDR1 is MNHNS and CDR2 is SASEGT in the germline V gene. The DNA of the CDR3 is TGTGCCAGCAGTGAATCGGGGGTGCTGAACACTGAAGCTTTCTTT. It translates to CASSESGVLNTEAFF.

The CDR3 loop is CSALFRAYTDTQYF. The DNA for the CDR3 is TGCAGTGCCCTTTTCAGGGCATACACAGATACGCAGTATTTT. The chain couples TRBV20-1 to TRBJ2-3; D perhaps matches TRBD1 (5 bases). The CDR3 consists of 14 residues. V lost 6 bases to trimming and J lost 2 bases, with 15 bases between them. The germline CDR1 and CDR2 sequences are DFQATT and SNEGSKA (reference sequence).

As to this clonotype: The germline gene is not matched at one end of the junction; a read error may be the cause. The chain has TRBV7-9 and TRBJ2-3; a possible D gene is TRBD2 (5 bases). Germline CDR1 is SEHNR and CDR2 is FQNEAQ (reference sequence). The CDR3 sequence is 15 residues long. CDR3 DNA sequence: TGTGCCAGCAGCGGAACCCGGGAAAACACATATACGCAGTATTTT. Translating it yields CASSGTRENTYTQYF.

The sample holds many counts of this clonotype. The chain couples TRBV20-1 to TRBJ2-3; possibly TRBD1 for D (5 bases). The CDR3 is made up of 14 amino acids. The V end was cut by 0 bases, the J end by 2 bases, with 9 bases between. In germline, CDR1 is DFQATT, CDR2 SNEGSKA (reference sequence). As DNA, the CDR3 is TGCAGTGCTAGAGATACAGGAGCCACAGATACGCAGTATTTT. Protein product: CSARDTGATDTQYF.

The chain recombines TRBV20-1 with TRBJ2-1; maybe TRBD2 (6 bases). From germline, CDR1 is DFQATT and CDR2 SNEGSKA (reference sequence). V dropped 3 bases and J dropped 8 bases, with 23 bases sitting between them. This CDR3 is 16 amino acids long. CDR3 DNA sequence: TGCAGTGCTAGTCGTTTCGGGAGTCGGACCTCCGATGAGCAGTTCTTC. It codes for CSASRFGSRTSDEQFF.

Notes on this clonotype: No conserved phenylalanine or tryptophan is present at the end of the CDR3, so a read error is the likely explanation. It is unclear where the CDR3 begins or ends on the DNA, so no DNA is shown, and the CDR3 is as TCRdb lists it. The chain uses TRBV6-5 and TRBJ1-2; the DNA was not used to check the table's D call, TRBD1. CDR1 is MNHEY and CDR2 is SVGAGI in the germline V gene. The CDR3 numbers 14 amino acids, ends counted. The CDR3 region is CASSRQGGSYGCTL.

Regarding this clonotype: The CDR3 ends on some other residue instead of the conserved phenylalanine or tryptophan, so this is likely a read error. The chain joins TRBV28 to TRBJ1-5; D remains ambiguous. The V and J ends lost 8 bases and 2 bases respectively, with 13 bases between them. This CDR3 has 14 amino acids. Germline V gives CDR1 MDHEN, CDR2 SYDVKM. The CDR3 region has the DNA TGTGCCAGCGGCCTTTTACCTGGCAATCAGCCCCAGCATCTT. It specifies CASGLLPGNQPQHL.

Details on this clonotype: The junction does not match germline at one end; this may be a read error. The chain joins TRBV29-1 to TRBJ1-5; D is ambiguous. Germline lookup yields CDR1 SQVTM and CDR2 ANQGSEA. This CDR3 region has 13 residues. CDR3: CSVISNGNQAQHF. In DNA form, the CDR3 reads TGCAGTGTTATCAGTAATGGCAATCAGGCCCAGCATTTT.

This clonotype has only a few counts. Just one base apart from a much larger clone, this may be a read error. This sequence joins TRBV6-5 and TRBJ1-2, with D unclear. CDR1 is MNHEY, CDR2 SVGAGI, per germline. The CDR3 contains 14 residues. The CDR3 DNA is TGTGCCGGCAGTTACGGGGAAGGCGGTAATGGCTACACCTTC. Protein: CAGSYGEGGNGYTF.

This clonotype was detected once. The conserved closing phenylalanine or tryptophan is absent in this CDR3, likely reflecting a read error. V and J are TRBV6-6 and TRBJ2-1, with D unclear. This CDR3 is built from 14 residues. The V gene's germline CDR1 is MNHNY and CDR2 SVGAGI (reference sequence). The CDR3 DNA follows: TGTACCAGCAGTTATGGGCTGGTGTACAATGAGCAGTTCTAC. This encodes CTSSYGLVYNEQFY.

This clonotype was counted only a few times. This sequence joins TRBV12-3 or TRBV12-4 and TRBJ2-5; TRBD1 is a possible D gene (6 bases). The CDR3 sequence is 14 residues long. V was trimmed by 1 base and J by 2 bases, leaving 8 bases between them. The CDR3 DNA follows: TGTGCCAGCAGTTTAGTTACAGGGCAAGAGACCCAGTACTTC. This sequence encodes CASSLVTGQETQYF.

This clonotype was recorded only once. The junction and the germline gene differ at one end; a read error may be behind it. The chain is built from TRBV6-1 and TRBJ1-5; possible D gene TRBD1, 6 bases. CDR1 is MNHNS and CDR2 is SASEGT in the germline V gene. The CDR3 has 14 residues. The CDR3 spells CAISESTGQQSQHF. Written as DNA, the CDR3 is TGTGCCATCAGTGAAAGTACAGGGCAGCAGTCCCAGCATTTT.

This clonotype was seen just once. An end of the junction does not agree with germline; a read error may underlie this. This sequence joins TRBV11-3 and TRBJ2-1, with D perhaps given as TRBD1 or TRBD2 (7 bases each). The germline gives CDR1 SGHNT, CDR2 YENEEA. This CDR3 comprises 14 residues. The CDR3: CANRPGGEGNEQFF. CDR3 nucleotides: TGCGCCAACAGACCAGGGGGGGAGGGCAATGAGCAGTTCTTC. Supplemented by reference TRBV11-3 and TRBJ2-1, the full variable domain reads EAGVVQSPRYKIIEKKQPVAFWCNPISGHNTLYWYLQNLGQGPELLIRYENEEAVDDSQLPKDRFSAERLKGVDSTLKIQPAELGDSAVYLCANRPGGEGNEQFFGPGTRLTVL.

The sample holds one count of this clonotype. One end of the junction does not line up with germline, which may come from a read error. V is TRBV6-5 and J is TRBJ2-1; 11 bases agree with TRBD1. The germline CDR1 and CDR2 sequences are MNHEY and SVGAGI. The CDR3 loop spans 15 amino acids. The CDR3 spells CASCFGQGALNEQFF. The CDR3 DNA is TGTGCCAGCTGTTTTGGACAGGGGGCGCTCAATGAACAGTTCTTC.

A remark on this clonotype: This may be a read error, as it is one base from a much larger clone. The chain employs TRBV20-1 and TRBJ1-1; perhaps TRBD1 as D (5 bases). The CDR3 runs to 13 residues. Germline V CDR1 and CDR2: DFQATT, SNEGSKA (reference sequence). V lost 7 bases to trimming and J lost 1 base, with 13 bases between them. This CDR3 reads CSVPGRENTEAFF. CDR3 coding DNA: TGCAGTGTCCCGGGGCGGGAGAACACTGAAGCTTTCTTT.

J is TRBJ2-3 and V is TRBV29-1, with D possibly matching TRBD2 (6 bases). Trimming removed 6 bases from V and 3 bases from J, with 19 bases in between. CDR3 length: 15 amino acids. Germline CDR1 SQVTM, CDR2 ANQGSEA. The CDR3 sequence: CSVQGFRGDTDTQYF. CDR3 in DNA: TGCAGCGTGCAGGGTTTTCGCGGGGATACAGATACGCAGTATTTT.

Comment on this clonotype: Relative to the germline gene, one junction end is altered; a read error may explain this. This rearrangement joins TRBV14 to TRBJ2-3; no clear D gene. From germline, CDR1 is SGHDN and CDR2 FVKESK. CDR3 length equals 13 residues. The CDR3 region has the DNA TGTACCAGCGCTCACTCCGGCATGGATACAGAGTATTTT. Translated, it gives CTSAHSGMDTEYF. The full variable domain, completed using reference TRBV14 and TRBJ2-3, is EAGVTQFPSHSVIEKGQTVTLRCDPISGHDNLYWYRRVMGKEIKFLLHFVKESKQDESGMPNNRFLAERTGGTYSTLKVQPAELEDSGVYFCTSAHSGMDTEYFGPGTRLTVL.

This clonotype is judged medium-sized. The chain employs TRBV20-1 and TRBJ1-2; D is possibly TRBD1 (5 bases). V lost 3 bases to trimming and J lost 5 bases, with 13 bases between them. Germline values: CDR1 DFQATT, CDR2 SNEGSKA (reference sequence). The CDR3 sequence is 13 residues long. CDR3 loop: CSARTGARYGYTF. In DNA, the CDR3 is TGCAGTGCTAGGACCGGGGCCCGATATGGCTACACCTTC.